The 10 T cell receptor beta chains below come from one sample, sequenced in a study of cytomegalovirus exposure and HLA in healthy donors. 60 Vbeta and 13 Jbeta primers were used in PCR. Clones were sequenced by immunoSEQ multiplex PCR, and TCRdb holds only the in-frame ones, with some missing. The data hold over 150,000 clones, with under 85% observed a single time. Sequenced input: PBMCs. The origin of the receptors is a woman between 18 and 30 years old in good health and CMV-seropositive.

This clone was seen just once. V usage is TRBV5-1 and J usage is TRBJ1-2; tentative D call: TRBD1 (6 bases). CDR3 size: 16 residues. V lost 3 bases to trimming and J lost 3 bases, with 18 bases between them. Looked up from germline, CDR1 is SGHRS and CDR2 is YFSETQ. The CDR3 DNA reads TGCGCCAGCAGCTCAAAAGGACAGTCAGTGGACTATGGCTACACCTTC. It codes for CASSSKGQSVDYGYTF.

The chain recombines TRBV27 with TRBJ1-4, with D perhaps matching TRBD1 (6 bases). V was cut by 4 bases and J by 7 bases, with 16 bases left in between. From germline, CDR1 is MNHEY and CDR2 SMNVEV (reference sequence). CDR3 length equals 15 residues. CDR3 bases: TGTGCCAGCAGTTCCCCGGGCCTCAGGGGTGAAAAACTGTTTTTT. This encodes CASSSPGLRGEKLFF.

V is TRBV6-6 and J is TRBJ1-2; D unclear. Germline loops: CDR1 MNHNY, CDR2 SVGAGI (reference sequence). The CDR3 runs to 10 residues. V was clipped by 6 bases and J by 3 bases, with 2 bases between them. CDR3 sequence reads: CASSDYGYTF. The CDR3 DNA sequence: TGTGCCAGCAGCGACTATGGCTACACCTTC.

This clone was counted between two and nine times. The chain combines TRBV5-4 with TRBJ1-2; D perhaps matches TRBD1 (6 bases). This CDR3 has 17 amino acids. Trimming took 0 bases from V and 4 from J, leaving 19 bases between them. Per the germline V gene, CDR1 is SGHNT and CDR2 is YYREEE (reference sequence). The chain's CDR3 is CASSLEIGGRNGYGYTF. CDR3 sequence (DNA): TGTGCCAGCAGCTTGGAAATCGGGGGGCGAAACGGCTATGGCTACACCTTC.

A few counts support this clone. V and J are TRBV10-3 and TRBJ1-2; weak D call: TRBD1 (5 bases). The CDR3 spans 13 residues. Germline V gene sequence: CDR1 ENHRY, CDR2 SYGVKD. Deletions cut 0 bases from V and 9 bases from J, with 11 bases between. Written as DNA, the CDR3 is TGTGCCATCAGTGAGTCAGGGGCTAGGAGCTACACCTTC. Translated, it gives CAISESGARSYTF.

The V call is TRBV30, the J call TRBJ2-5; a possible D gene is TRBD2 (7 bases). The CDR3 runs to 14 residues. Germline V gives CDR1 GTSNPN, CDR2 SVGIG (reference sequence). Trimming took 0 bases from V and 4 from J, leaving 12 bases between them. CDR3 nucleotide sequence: TGTGCCTGGAGTGTAAAGGGGGGGGTAGAGACCCAGTACTTC. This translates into CAWSVKGGVETQYF.

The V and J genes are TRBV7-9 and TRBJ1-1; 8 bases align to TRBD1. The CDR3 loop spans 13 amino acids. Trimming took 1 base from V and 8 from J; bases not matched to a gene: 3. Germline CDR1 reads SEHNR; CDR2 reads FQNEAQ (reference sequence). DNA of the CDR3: TGTGCCAGCAGCTTAGTGGGACAGGAGGAAGCTTTCTTT. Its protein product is CASSLVGQEEAFF.

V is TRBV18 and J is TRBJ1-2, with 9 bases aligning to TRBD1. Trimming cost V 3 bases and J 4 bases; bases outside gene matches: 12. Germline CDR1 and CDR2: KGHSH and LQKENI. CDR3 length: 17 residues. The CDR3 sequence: CASSPRQGQGRGYGYTF. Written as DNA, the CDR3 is TGTGCCAGCTCACCTCGGCAGGGACAGGGAAGAGGCTATGGCTACACCTTC.

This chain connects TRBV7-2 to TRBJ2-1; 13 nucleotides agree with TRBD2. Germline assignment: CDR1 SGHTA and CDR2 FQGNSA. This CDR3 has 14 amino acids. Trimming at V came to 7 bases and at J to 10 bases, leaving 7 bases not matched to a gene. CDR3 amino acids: CASTGLAGVGEQFF. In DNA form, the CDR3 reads TGTGCCAGCACCGGACTAGCGGGGGTAGGGGAGCAGTTCTTC.

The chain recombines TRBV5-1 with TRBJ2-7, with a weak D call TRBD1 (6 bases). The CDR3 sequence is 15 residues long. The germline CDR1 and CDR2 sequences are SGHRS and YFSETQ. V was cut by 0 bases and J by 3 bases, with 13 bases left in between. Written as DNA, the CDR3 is TGCGCCAGCAGCTTGGTACAGGGCGCTGGCTACGAGCAGTACTTC. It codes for CASSLVQGAGYEQYF.